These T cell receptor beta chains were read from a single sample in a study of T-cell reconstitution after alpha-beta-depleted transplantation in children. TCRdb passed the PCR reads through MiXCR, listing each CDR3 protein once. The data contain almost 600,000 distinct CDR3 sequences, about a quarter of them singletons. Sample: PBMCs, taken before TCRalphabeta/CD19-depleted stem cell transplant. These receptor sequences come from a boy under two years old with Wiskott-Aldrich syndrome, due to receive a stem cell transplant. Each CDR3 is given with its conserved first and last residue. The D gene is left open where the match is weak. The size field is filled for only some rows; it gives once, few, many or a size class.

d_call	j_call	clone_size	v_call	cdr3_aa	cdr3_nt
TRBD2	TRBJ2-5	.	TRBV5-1	CASSLGLAGARETQYF	TGTGCCAGCAGTCTCGGACTAGCGGGAGCCCGGGAGACCCAGTACTTC
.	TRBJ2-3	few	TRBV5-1	CASRDTDTQYF	TGCGCCAGCAGGGACACAGATACGCAGTATTTT
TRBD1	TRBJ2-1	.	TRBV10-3	CAISGQGSSYNEQFF	TGTGCCATCAGCGGACAGGGGAGCTCCTACAATGAGCAGTTCTTC
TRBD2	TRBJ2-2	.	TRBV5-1	CASSFLASGRVGELFF	TGCGCCAGCAGCTTCCTGGCTAGCGGGAGAGTCGGGGAGCTGTTTTTT
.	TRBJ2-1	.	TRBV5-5	CASSFEVYNEQFF	TGTGCCAGCAGCTTCGAAGTGTACAATGAGCAGTTCTTC
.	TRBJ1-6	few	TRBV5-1	CASSQGPDSPLHF	TGCGCCAGCAGCCAGGGCCCAGATTCACCCCTCCACTTT
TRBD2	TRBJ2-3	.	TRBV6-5	CASSYILAGDTDTQYF	TGTGCCAGCAGTTACATCTTAGCGGGAGACACAGATACGCAGTATTTT
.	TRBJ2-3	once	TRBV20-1	CSAPKEGTDTQYF	TGCAGTGCCCCGAAGGAGGGCACAGATACGCAGTATTTT
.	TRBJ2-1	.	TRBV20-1	CSAHGGRVYNEQFF	TGCAGTGCTCACGGGGGTAGAGTCTACAATGAGCAGTTCTTC
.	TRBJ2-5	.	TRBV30	CAWSVAETQYF	TGTGCCTGGAGTGTAGCAGAGACCCAGTACTTC
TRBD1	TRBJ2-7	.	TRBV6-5	CASSYRTGEYSYEQYF	TGTGCCAGCAGTTACCGGACAGGGGAGTATTCCTACGAGCAGTACTTC
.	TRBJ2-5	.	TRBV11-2	CASSLEFGRETQYF	TGTGCCAGCAGCTTAGAGTTCGGCAGGGAGACCCAGTACTTC
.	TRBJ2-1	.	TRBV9	CASSDPMFRLDVRNEQFF	TGTGCCAGCAGCGATCCCATGTTTCGGCTAGACGTTCGCAATGAGCAGTTCTTC
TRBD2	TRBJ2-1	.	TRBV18	CASSQIPGLADNEQFF	TGTGCCAGCTCACAGATCCCGGGACTAGCGGACAATGAGCAGTTCTTC
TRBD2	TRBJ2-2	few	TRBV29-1	CSVATGLAGSTGELFF	TGCAGCGTCGCGACCGGACTAGCGGGCAGCACCGGGGAGCTGTTTTTT
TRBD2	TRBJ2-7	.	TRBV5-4	CASSLLVEGGREQYF	TGTGCCAGCAGCTTGTTGGTTGAGGGAGGGAGAGAGCAGTACTTC
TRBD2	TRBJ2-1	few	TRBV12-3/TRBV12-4	CASSFTSGRNNEQFF	TGTGCCAGCAGTTTCACTAGCGGGAGGAACAATGAGCAGTTCTTC
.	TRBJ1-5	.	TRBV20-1	CSASRGRQPQHF	TGCAGTGCTAGCAGGGGTCGTCAGCCCCAGCATTTT
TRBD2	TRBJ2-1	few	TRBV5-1	CASQVAGGYNEQFF	TGCGCCAGCCAGGTAGCGGGAGGGTACAATGAGCAGTTCTTC
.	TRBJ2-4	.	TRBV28	CASSVPDRPLAKNIQYF	TGTGCCAGCAGCGTTCCGGACAGACCCTTAGCCAAAAACATTCAGTACTTC
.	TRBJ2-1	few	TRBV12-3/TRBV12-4	CASSLKQAMHEQFF	TGTGCCAGCAGTTTGAAGCAGGCTATGCATGAGCAGTTCTTC